This record covers a single T cell receptor (beta chain). Antigen specificity is unknown. This is likely a read error, given that the CDR3 carries no conserved phenylalanine or tryptophan at its end. Vbeta (60) and Jbeta (13) primers were used in the PCR. Clones were read by immunoSEQ multiplex PCR, and TCRdb kept only the in-frame ones, dropping some. This table holds approximately 130,000 clones, 72% found once. This entry is derived from a study of cytomegalovirus exposure and HLA in healthy donors. Study results and limitations: Generally TCR sequences proved uncommon, though certain public TCRs appeared in numerous donors. The sole available immune exposure information was CMV serostatus. The authors confirmed in vitro that three CMV-associated chains were specific for CMV antigens.

CDR1 and CDR2 from the germline V gene are LNHDA and SQIVND (reference sequence). The CDR3 length is 15 residues. V lost 6 bases to trimming and J lost 4 bases; unmatched junction nucleotides: 11. Sequencing was carried out using PBMCs. This sequence joins TRBV19 and TRBJ1-2; 7 bases fit TRBD1. This TCR was recovered from a man aged 50 to 60 in good health and CMV-seropositive. The CDR3: CASRKGAGTPYGYTL. The DNA for the CDR3 is TGTGCCAGTAGGAAGGGGGCAGGGACTCCCTATGGCTACACCCTC.